What follows are 22 T cell receptor beta chains derived from one specimen sequenced in a study of T cell responses to AZD1222 COVID-19 vaccine. The table came from immunoSEQ multiplex PCR; TCRdb's copy has only in-frame clones and leaves some out. Here the sample spans some 120,000 clones, approximately 89% being singletons. The material sequenced was peripheral blood, taken on day 0 of AZD1222 vaccination. Every receptor here comes from an adult in good health.

This clone was observed once. The chain couples TRBV19 to TRBJ1-5; the D gene is possibly TRBD1 (5 bases). The germline V gene has CDR1 LNHDA and CDR2 SQIVND (reference sequence). V was shortened by 5 bases and J by 6 bases, with 14 bases between the two germline ends. CDR3 length equals 14 residues. The CDR3 here is CASSSQGRVQPQHF. CDR3 in DNA: TGTGCCAGTAGTTCGCAGGGTAGAGTTCAGCCCCAGCATTTT.

The genes are TRBV7-2 and TRBJ1-1; 7 nucleotides line up with TRBD1. There are 17 residues in the CDR3. V lost 2 bases, J lost 0 bases, and 9 bases stayed unmatched. Germline V lookup: CDR1 SGHTA, CDR2 FQGNSA. The CDR3 reads CASSLIGAGQLNTEAFF. CDR3 nucleotide sequence: TGTGCCAGCAGCTTAATAGGAGCGGGACAGCTGAACACTGAAGCTTTCTTT.

The chain carries TRBV18 and TRBJ2-5; D is uncertain. The CDR3 is made up of 13 amino acids. V was pared by 3 bases and J by 7 bases, with 12 bases between. The germline V gene encodes CDR1 KGHSH and CDR2 LQKENI. CDR3: CASSPPIVPTQYF. CDR3 sequence (DNA): TGTGCCAGCTCACCCCCTATCGTCCCGACCCAGTACTTC.

This clone was recorded once. The chain uses TRBV19 and TRBJ1-5; the match to TRBD1 covers 7 bases. V was pared by 5 bases and J by 3 bases, with 10 bases of the junction left unmatched. Germline CDR1 reads LNHDA; CDR2 reads SQIVND (reference sequence). The CDR3 has 16 amino acids. The CDR3 sequence: CASSLEGQLLNQPQHF. As DNA, the CDR3 is TGTGCCAGTAGTCTTGAGGGACAGCTCCTCAATCAGCCCCAGCATTTT.

The CDR3 coding sequence is TGTGCCAGCAGTGAAGTCGAAGCTTTCTTT. Its translation is CASSEVEAFF. The rearrangement joins TRBV2 to TRBJ1-1; D gene unclear. Germline V gene data show CDR1 as SNHLY and CDR2 as FYNNEI. The CDR3 has 10 residues. V was cut by 1 base and J by 8 bases, with 2 bases left in between.

V and J are TRBV18 and TRBJ1-4, with 8 positions matching TRBD1. V shed 4 bases, J shed 5 bases, and the junction held 3 bases outside the gene matches. Germline V gene data show CDR1 as KGHSH and CDR2 as LQKENI. There are 14 residues in the CDR3. The CDR3 spells CASSQGQGNEKLFF. CDR3 coding DNA: TGTGCCAGCTCACAAGGACAGGGAAATGAAAAACTGTTTTTT.

V and J are TRBV2 and TRBJ1-1; D might be TRBD1 (5 bases). Trimming removed 2 bases from V and 6 bases from J, with 19 bases in between. CDR1 and CDR2 (germline): SNHLY, FYNNEI. The CDR3 contains 16 residues. The CDR3 sequence is CASSEMGLGGTAEAFF. In nucleotides, the CDR3 is TGTGCCAGCAGTGAAATGGGGCTAGGAGGAACGGCTGAAGCTTTCTTT.

V and J are TRBV28 and TRBJ1-5; 8 bases fit TRBD1. Germline V gives CDR1 MDHEN, CDR2 SYDVKM. Germline trimming cut 3 bases from V and 2 bases from J; bases unmatched to any gene: 3. The CDR3 spans 15 residues. The CDR3 loop is CASSFRGLGNQPQHF. CDR3 nucleotide sequence: TGTGCCAGCAGTTTCAGGGGGCTGGGCAATCAGCCCCAGCATTTT.

The genes are TRBV6-5 and TRBJ1-1; D is undetermined. The CDR3 totals 14 residues. Per the germline V gene, CDR1 is MNHEY and CDR2 is SVGAGI. V was shortened by 4 bases and J by 5 bases, with 14 bases between the two germline ends. This CDR3 reads CASSSRGLHTEAFF. CDR3 bases: TGTGCCAGCAGTTCCCGGGGATTGCATACTGAAGCTTTCTTT.

This chain links TRBV28 with TRBJ2-1, with TRBD1 matching over 7 bases. Trimming at V came to 5 bases and at J to 4 bases, leaving 8 bases not matched to a gene. This CDR3 has 15 amino acids. Germline CDR1 reads MDHEN; CDR2 reads SYDVKM. CDR3 bases: TGTGCCAGCAGTCCAGGACAGGAGGAGTACAATGAGCAGTTCTTC. Amino acid sequence: CASSPGQEEYNEQFF. Variable domain in full (rest from reference TRBV28 and TRBJ2-1): DVKVTQSSRYLVKRTGEKVFLECVQDMDHENMFWYRQDPGLGLRLIYFSYDVKMKEKGDIPEGYSVSREKKERFSLILESASTNQTSMYLCASSPGQEEYNEQFFGPGTRLTVL.

This clone was recorded once. This chain uses TRBV9 with TRBJ2-7, with D perhaps assigned TRBD1 or TRBD2 (5 bases each). Trimming stripped 0 bases from V and 1 base from J, with 8 bases between. This CDR3 has 14 amino acids. CDR1 and CDR2 from the germline V gene are SGDLS and YYNGEE. CDR3: CASSVDWGSYEQYF. Here the CDR3 DNA reads TGTGCCAGCAGCGTAGATTGGGGGTCCTACGAGCAGTACTTC.

This chain connects TRBV7-9 to TRBJ2-5, with 9 bases fitting TRBD2. V was clipped by 5 bases and J by 5 bases; unmatched bases: 6. Per germline, CDR1 SEHNR and CDR2 FQNEAQ (reference sequence). This CDR3 spans 14 amino acids. The CDR3 DNA follows: TGTGCCAGCAGCCGCGGGGGGGCTGGGGAGACCCAGTACTTC. It yields the protein CASSRGGAGETQYF. The variable domain in full, with the rest retrieved from reference TRBV7-9 and TRBJ2-5, is DTGVSQNPRHKITKRGQNVTFRCDPISEHNRLYWYRQTLGQGPEFLTYFQNEAQLEKSRLLSDRFSAERPKGSFSTLEIQRTEQGDSAMYLCASSRGGAGETQYFGPGTRLLVL.

The chain is built from TRBV18 and TRBJ2-2; D unclear. CDR3 length: 15 residues. Germline V gene lookup returns CDR1 KGHSH and CDR2 LQKENI. Trimming stripped 2 bases from V and 6 bases from J, with 13 bases between. CDR3 in DNA: TGTGCCAGCTCACCAATGGACGGTTTGGCCGGGGAGCTGTTTTTT. Its translation is CASSPMDGLAGELFF.

This chain links TRBV28 with TRBJ2-1; the D gene is possibly TRBD1 (5 bases). The CDR3 runs to 16 residues. Germline CDR1 and CDR2: MDHEN and SYDVKM. V lost 1 base and J 0 bases, leaving 10 bases between the germline ends. The CDR3 DNA is TGTGCCAGCAGTTTATCAGGGTCTCACTCCTACAATGAGCAGTTCTTC. Its protein is CASSLSGSHSYNEQFF. The variable domain in full, with the rest retrieved from reference TRBV28 and TRBJ2-1, is DVKVTQSSRYLVKRTGEKVFLECVQDMDHENMFWYRQDPGLGLRLIYFSYDVKMKEKGDIPEGYSVSREKKERFSLILESASTNQTSMYLCASSLSGSHSYNEQFFGPGTRLTVL.

J is TRBJ1-2 and V is TRBV19; no firm D call. The CDR3 totals 13 residues. CDR1 and CDR2 from the germline V gene are LNHDA and SQIVND (reference sequence). Between the trimmed V and J ends, which lost 3 bases and 7 bases, there was a span of 12 bases. The CDR3 DNA is TGTGCCAGTAGTATTGGAGCAGGCGGTGGCTACACCTTC. Its protein product is CASSIGAGGGYTF.

The V call is TRBV19, the J call TRBJ1-5; 9 bases match TRBD1. The CDR3 runs 14 residues. CDR1 is LNHDA, CDR2 SQIVND, per germline (reference sequence). V trimming: 2 bases; J trimming: 5 bases; junction bases outside the gene matches: 1. The CDR3 DNA sequence: TGTGCCAGTAGTATAACAGGGGGCGATCAGCCCCAGCATTTT. Residues: CASSITGGDQPQHF.

This clone was found a few times. The chain joins TRBV5-6 to TRBJ1-1; 7 bases map to TRBD1. The germline V gene encodes CDR1 SGHDT and CDR2 YYEEEE. The CDR3 loop spans 14 amino acids. Trimming removed 3 bases from V and 3 bases from J; junction bases left unmatched: 5. CDR3: CASSSPTGHTEAFF. As DNA, the CDR3 is TGTGCCAGCAGCTCCCCGACAGGGCACACTGAAGCTTTCTTT.

The J gene is TRBJ2-7, the V gene TRBV10-3; 9 nucleotides line up with TRBD1. CDR3 length: 14 amino acids. The junction had 5 bases not matched to a gene; V was cut back by 6 bases and J by 2 bases. Germline values: CDR1 ENHRY, CDR2 SYGVKD. CDR3 bases: TGTGCCATCAGCCATCGACAGGGGGCCTACGAGCAGTACTTC. Amino acid sequence: CAISHRQGAYEQYF.

This chain links TRBV4-3 with TRBJ1-1, with 11 bases matching TRBD1. Per the germline V gene, CDR1 is LGHNA and CDR2 is YSLEER. Unmatched junction bases numbered 4, after V lost 0 bases and J lost 4 bases. The CDR3 is 16 amino acids. DNA of the CDR3: TGCGCCAGCAGCCAAGATGGGGACAGGGGGTTCACTGAAGCTTTCTTT. The encoded protein is CASSQDGDRGFTEAFF.

The chain links TRBV10-2 to TRBJ1-4; no definite D call. Germline V gene lookup returns CDR1 WSHSY and CDR2 SAAADI. V was pared by 0 bases and J by 4 bases, with 9 bases between. This CDR3 is 15 amino acids long. CDR3 DNA: TGCGCCAGCAGTGAGTCTGGAGGGATTAATGAAAAACTGTTTTTT. Its protein is CASSESGGINEKLFF.

The rearrangement uses TRBV6-6 and TRBJ1-6; no definite D call. The CDR3 contains 15 residues. From germline, CDR1 is MNHNY and CDR2 SVGAGI (reference sequence). Trimming took 9 bases from V and 2 from J, leaving 14 bases between them. CDR3 region: CASQGPRTYNSPLHF. The DNA for the CDR3 is TGTGCCAGTCAAGGACCTCGAACCTATAATTCACCCCTCCACTTT.

This clone turned up a few times. J is TRBJ1-1 and V is TRBV6-5; D is unclear. CDR1 MNHEY and CDR2 SVGAGI come from the germline V gene. This CDR3 spans 15 amino acids. V lost 1 base and J lost 0, with 9 bases in between. CDR3: CASSYYLSLNTEAFF. In DNA form, the CDR3 reads TGTGCCAGCAGTTACTACCTTTCTTTGAACACTGAAGCTTTCTTT.